Listed below are T cell receptor beta chains from one sample, sequenced in a study of blood T cell repertoires in COVID-19. This table comes from immunoSEQ multiplex PCR, and its TCRdb copy is limited to in-frame clones, with some not included. The sample carries roughly 62,000 clones, 79% recorded once. Source material: peripheral blood. All receptors come from a woman aged 80 or over with active or convalescent COVID-19. The CDR3 runs from the conserved cysteine through the conserved F or W. A D gene is named only where the DNA matches it firmly. Expanded clones are given a class, and other clones once, few, many or no size at all.

>.|TRBJ2-7|15|TRBV6-6|.
TGTGCCAGCAGTTCGCACTCAGACAGGTCTGATGAGCAGTACTTC
CASSSHSDRSDEQYF
>.|TRBJ1-4|14|TRBV9|.
TGTGCCAGCAGCGTAGGTGACAGCAATGAAAAACTGTTTTTT
CASSVGDSNEKLFF
>once|TRBJ2-3|13|TRBV5-1|TRBD1
TGCGCCAGCAGACAGGGGGATGGGGATACGCAGTATTTT
CASRQGDGDTQYF
>.|TRBJ2-7|15|TRBV27|TRBD2
TGTGCCAGCAGGCCCGGGACTAGACTTTCCTACGAGCAGTACTTC
CASRPGTRLSYEQYF
>.|TRBJ2-4|15|TRBV28|TRBD2
TGTGCCAGCAGTAAGCGGGGAGGGTCCAAAAACATTCAGTACTTC
CASSKRGGSKNIQYF
>.|TRBJ1-5|12|TRBV2|.
TGTGCCAGCAGGAGTCCCCAAGGGGCCCAGCATTTT
CASRSPQGAQHF
>.|TRBJ1-1|16|TRBV6-5|TRBD1
TGTGCCAGCAGTTTAGAGACAGGGGGAGGTAGCACTGAAGCTTTCTTT
CASSLETGGGSTEAFF
>.|TRBJ2-3|13|TRBV5-1|.
TGCGCCAGCAGCTTGAGACTAGCAGATACGCAGTATTTT
CASSLRLADTQYF
>once|TRBJ1-1|13|TRBV4-2|.
TGTGCCAGCAGCCAAGGGACACACACTGAAGCTTTCTTT
CASSQGTHTEAFF
>.|TRBJ1-1|16|TRBV7-8|TRBD1
TGTGCCAGCAGCTTAGGCCTGGGACAGGGGAACACTGAAGCTTTCTTT
CASSLGLGQGNTEAFF
>.|TRBJ2-2|13|TRBV30|.
TGTGCCTGGAGTGTAGGGACACCCGGGGAGCTGTTTTTT
CAWSVGTPGELFF
>.|TRBJ1-4|17|TRBV11-2|TRBD1
TGTGCCAGCAGCGCCCGACAGGGGGGGGCTACTAATGAAAAACTGTTTTTT
CASSARQGGATNEKLFF
>.|TRBJ1-1|14|TRBV2|.
TGTGCCAGCAGTGGTCCGGGAATGAACACTGAAGCTTTCTTT
CASSGPGMNTEAFF
>.|TRBJ2-7|12|TRBV7-9|.
TGTGCCAGCAGCGGGGACAATTCCGAGCAGTACTTC
CASSGDNSEQYF
>once|TRBJ1-4|15|TRBV5-4|.
TGTGCCAGCAGCACCGGAGGAGCAACTAATGAAAAACTGTTTTTT
CASSTGGATNEKLFF
>.|TRBJ2-2|16|TRBV19|TRBD1
TGTGCCAGTACCTCCTGGGGGACAGGGATGGCCGGGGAGCTGTTTTTT
CASTSWGTGMAGELFF
>few|TRBJ1-5|14|TRBV6-5|.
TGTGCCAGCAACCTCGCAGGGAGCAATCAGCCCCAGCATTTT
CASNLAGSNQPQHF
>.|TRBJ1-5|16|TRBV5-8|TRBD1
TGTGCCAGCAGCGGACGACCGGGACAGGGATTTCAGCCCCAGCATTTT
CASSGRPGQGFQPQHF
>.|TRBJ1-4|15|TRBV2|TRBD1
TGTGCCAGCAGGCCAACTCAGGGGGCGCCGGGGAAACTGTTTTTT
CASRPTQGAPGKLFF
>once|TRBJ2-2|16|TRBV6-6|TRBD1
TGTGCCAGCAGCCCCCGGGACAGGGGGGCGACCGGGGAGCTGTTTTTT
CASSPRDRGATGELFF
>.|TRBJ1-2|14|TRBV6-5|.
TGTGCCAGCAGTACCGGGCGGGGCTACTATGGCTACACCTTC
CASSTGRGYYGYTF
>.|TRBJ2-7|14|TRBV11-2|TRBD2
TGTGCCAGCAGCTTAGTAGGGAGGGCCTACGAGCAGTACTTC
CASSLVGRAYEQYF
>once|TRBJ2-2|19|TRBV5-4|TRBD1
TGTGCCAGCAGCTTGAGCTCCGCCGGGACAGGGGGTGGGTTAGGGGAGCTGTTTTTT
CASSLSSAGTGGGLGELFF
>few|TRBJ1-4|15|TRBV5-1|.
TGCGCCAGCAGCCCTGGAGCATCTTCTAATGAAAAACTGTTTTTT
CASSPGASSNEKLFF
>.|TRBJ1-5|13|TRBV12-3/TRBV12-4|TRBD1
TGTGCCAGCCAGGGGGACCCGGGTCAGCCCCAGCATTTT
CASQGDPGQPQHF
>.|TRBJ1-2|17|TRBV14|.
TGTGCCAGCAGCCAGTTAAGCGCTGGGGGCGCAGGAGACGGCTACACCTTC
CASSQLSAGGAGDGYTF
>.|TRBJ2-7|11|TRBV2|.
TGTGCCAGCAGGGCAATATGGGAGCAGTACTTC
CASRAIWEQYF
>.|TRBJ1-6|14|TRBV7-9|.
TGTGCCAGCAGTCGTAATGAGTGGGGCTCACCCCTCCACTTT
CASSRNEWGSPLHF
>.|TRBJ1-2|14|TRBV4-1|TRBD1
TGCGCCAGCAGGCCAGGGACAGCACTCTATGGCTACACCTTC
CASRPGTALYGYTF
>.|TRBJ1-1|14|TRBV7-8|.
TGTGCCAGCAGCATCGGACAGAAGAACACTGAAGCTTTCTTT
CASSIGQKNTEAFF
>few|TRBJ1-1|14|TRBV28|.
TGTGCCAGCAGTTTATTAGCAGGGGTAACTGAAGCTTTCTTT
CASSLLAGVTEAFF
>.|TRBJ1-5|18|TRBV4-1|TRBD1
TGCGCCAGCAGCCAAAGGGTACAAACAGGGGGCGCGTTGGAGCCCCAGCATTTT
CASSQRVQTGGALEPQHF
>.|TRBJ1-1|13|TRBV7-8|.
TGTGCCAGCAGCTTGGGGAGGAACACTGAAGCTTTCTTT
CASSLGRNTEAFF
>.|TRBJ2-5|15|TRBV13|TRBD2
TGTGCCAGCAGCTTCCGACCAGCGGGGGGGGAGACCCAGTACTTC
CASSFRPAGGETQYF
>once|TRBJ1-6|13|TRBV18|.
TGTGCCAGCCAGATCGGAGCGACTTCACCCCTCCACTTT
CASQIGATSPLHF
>.|TRBJ1-2|13|TRBV12-3/TRBV12-4|.
TGTGCCAGCAGTTCCGGGGTAGCGGCTGGCTACACCTTC
CASSSGVAAGYTF
>.|TRBJ1-6|15|TRBV5-1|TRBD1
TGCGCCAGCAGCCTCGGGACAGGGGGCAATTCACCCCTCCACTTT
CASSLGTGGNSPLHF
>few|TRBJ1-3|15|TRBV3-1/TRBV3-2|.
TGTGCCAGCAGCCAAGGGAGCCGCTCTGGAAACACCATATATTTT
CASSQGSRSGNTIYF
>once|TRBJ2-7|18|TRBV10-3|TRBD2
TGTGCCATCAGTGAGTCGTCCGGGGCTAGCGGGGCCTCCTACGAGCAGTACTTC
CAISESSGASGASYEQYF
>.|TRBJ2-1|15|TRBV7-9|.
TGTGCCAGCAGCCATGAATATAGCTCCTACAATGAGCAGTTCTTC
CASSHEYSSYNEQFF
>few|TRBJ2-7|14|TRBV5-1|.
TGCGCCAGCAGCTTGAGGACAGCCTCCTACGAGCAGTACTTC
CASSLRTASYEQYF